This TCR beta chain was observed in a study of PD-1 blockade in classical Hodgkin lymphoma (TCRdb year 2020). About the study as a whole: Nivolumab dosing was 3 mg/kg intravenously every 2 weeks, continuing until either disease progression or unacceptable toxicity. The study used TCR beta sequencing and CyTOF to define a peripheral blood immune signature of response to PD-1 blockade in classical Hodgkin lymphoma.

The Qiagen DNeasy kit was used to extract genomic DNA from unsorted PBMCs and from the negatively selected CD4+ and CD8+ fractions. TCR beta CDR3 regions were subjected to amplification by immunoSEQ multiplex PCR with primers that anneal to V and J segments. A synthetic immune receptor repertoire was used to minimize amplification bias, and any residual bias was removed computationally once sequencing was done. The published analysis was carried out like this. Repertoire diversity was quantified as the Shannon entropy index using custom Python scripts. Unsorted, CD4+ and CD8+ repertoires were examined separately, except in combined analyses, for which CD4+ and CD8+ sequences were merged in silico. A clone was considered expanded if an increase in frequency of at least 2-fold after treatment relative to C1D1 was found, and a pseudocount of 0.5 was applied to clones undetected at baseline. Singleton clones were defined as clones with 0 or 1 copy at C1D1, and non-singleton clones were defined as clones with 2 or more copies. Clones expanded in unsorted samples were assigned a CD4+, CD8+ or unknown annotation through matching of protein sequences in sorted samples from the same patient. Wilcoxon tests on paired samples were used to test changes in diversity from C1D1 to C4D1. TCRdb's version of the immuneACCESS table is confined to in-frame rearrangements and falls short of the full clone set. An unresolved V gene accounts for under half of the shortfall where checked; the remainder is of unknown origin. V and J calls and clone size come straight from that table; D and trimming were deduced from the DNA. The sample table contains 50,000 or so clones; only one count was recorded for around nine tenths of them. Approximately 6.5% of the sample rests with the top ten.

The intended sense of this specimen's time point label: cycle 4 day 1 (C4D1), after 5 to 7 weeks of nivolumab. All trial patients had relapsed after autologous stem cell transplantation, with cohorts A, B and C differing in prior brentuximab vedotin exposure. The trial cohort comprised 60 or so patients with relapsed/refractory classical Hodgkin lymphoma whose best overall responses were complete response, partial response or progressive disease. In the multi-cohort phase II CheckMate 205 trial, trial patients received single-agent nivolumab. An independent review committee assessed best overall response using the 2007 International Working Group response criteria. Trial PBMCs were collected just before the start of nivolumab (C1D1) and during therapy at cycle 2 day 1 and cycle 4 day 1. Peripheral blood was collected in 8 mL Vacutainer Cell Preparation Tubes, from which PBMCs were isolated by centrifugation and then cryopreserved.

The sample holds one count of this clone. Its target antigen remains unknown. No base qualities exist here, and no much larger clone lies one base off it. Study-wide conclusions, independent of this receptor: A significant rise by C4D1 was seen in CD4+ but not CD8+ TCR diversity (p=0.0027 vs p=0.16), with the rise being most apparent in complete responders (p=0.02). Lower diversity was observed in patients in whom nivolumab was started less than 1 year after ASCT, and these patients were excluded from later analyses so that confounding by immune reconstitution would be avoided. The study was restricted to a single clinical trial cohort, and the causes of repertoire differences, possibly disease activity or prior therapy, were left undefined. Trial patients achieving complete response had baseline diversity similar to newly diagnosed patients, whereas partial responders and progressors had significantly lower diversity. Baseline TCR diversity was reported to be lower in newly diagnosed patients than in healthy donors and to be lower still in relapsed/refractory patients.

From a lookup of the germline V gene, CDR1 and CDR2 are MGHDK and SYGVNS. Trimming at the junction amounts to 7 bases on V and 11 bases on J, and the germline ends lie 20 bases apart. The CDR3 starts with the cysteine, ends with the phenylalanine, and has 13 residues. Only CDR3 DNA remains: 39 bases, in frame from the first base. This TCR came from a human donor with classical Hodgkin lymphoma. This specimen consisted of peripheral blood mononuclear cells (PBMCs), obtained before the fourth cycle of nivolumab. The V and J segments used are TRBV25-1 and TRBJ1-1; TRBD1 is possibly the D segment (6 matching bases). CDR3 reads: CASTHGGGRRAFF. The bases read TGTGCCAGCACCCACGGGGGGGGGCGCCGGGCTTTCTTT.